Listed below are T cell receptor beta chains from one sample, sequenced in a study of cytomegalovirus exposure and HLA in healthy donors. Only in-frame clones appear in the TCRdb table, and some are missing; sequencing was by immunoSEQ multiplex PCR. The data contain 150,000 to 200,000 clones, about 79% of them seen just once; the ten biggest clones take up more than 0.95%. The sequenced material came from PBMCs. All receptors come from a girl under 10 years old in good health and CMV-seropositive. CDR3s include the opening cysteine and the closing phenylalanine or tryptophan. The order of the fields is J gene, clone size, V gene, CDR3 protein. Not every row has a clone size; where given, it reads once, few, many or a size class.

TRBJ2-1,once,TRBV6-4,CASSGTRERHEQFF
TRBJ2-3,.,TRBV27,CASSRVAGGTTDTQYF
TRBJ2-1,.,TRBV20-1,CSASLGGEQFF
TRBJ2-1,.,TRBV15,CATSRDYASGIHYNEQFF
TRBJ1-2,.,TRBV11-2,CASSLAPDKANYGYTF
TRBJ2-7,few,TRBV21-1,CASSTHRQGLLHEQYF
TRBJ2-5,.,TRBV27,CASSLYFAGQRQETQYF
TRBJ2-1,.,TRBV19,CASTLAGGYNEQFF
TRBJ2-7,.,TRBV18,CASSPSAGAYEQYF
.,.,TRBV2,CASSGNYEQYF
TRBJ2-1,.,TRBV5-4,CASSSGQGQFLDEQFF
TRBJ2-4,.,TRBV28,CASSPGGAAKNIQYF
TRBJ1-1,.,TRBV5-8,CASSLMGQFDTEAFF
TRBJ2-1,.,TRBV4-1,CASSQLILAGGPYNEQFF
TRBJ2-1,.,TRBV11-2,CASSLDQATKQFF
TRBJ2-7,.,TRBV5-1,CASNSFLGQGQSEQYF
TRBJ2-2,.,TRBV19,CASGYSGVSLGTGELFF
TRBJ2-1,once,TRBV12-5,CASGLLRQGHEQFF
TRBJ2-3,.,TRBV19,CASSKLPHKTDTQYF
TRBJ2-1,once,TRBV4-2,CASSQDSGRGGREQFF
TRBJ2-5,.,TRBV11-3,CASSLASGQETQYF
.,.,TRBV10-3,CAISDRQGGYEQYF
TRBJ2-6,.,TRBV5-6,CASSGTDYEGANVLTF
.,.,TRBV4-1,CASSSQYDNEQYF
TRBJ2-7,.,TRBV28,CASSLYPQAGGPYEQYF
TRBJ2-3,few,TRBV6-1,CASSSGHHLTDTQYF
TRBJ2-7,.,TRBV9,CASSVEGRGYEQYF
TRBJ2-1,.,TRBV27,CASSLGTGSPYNEQFF
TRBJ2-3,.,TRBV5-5,CASSTGTSVVQADTQYF
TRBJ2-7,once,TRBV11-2,CASRGWGGLTYEQYF
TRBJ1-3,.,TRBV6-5,CASSYLRAGSGNTIYF
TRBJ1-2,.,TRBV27,CASSPDSYGYTF
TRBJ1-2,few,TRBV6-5,CASFDRGFNYGYTF
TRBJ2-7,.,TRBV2,CASSVGRGNEQYF
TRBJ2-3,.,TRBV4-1,CASSHQDRRVTDTQYF
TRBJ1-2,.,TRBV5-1,CASSFSGDGYTF
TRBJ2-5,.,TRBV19,CASSILGSQETQYF
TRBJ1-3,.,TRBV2,CASRDRADGNTIYF
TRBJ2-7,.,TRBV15,CATSSQDSYEQYF
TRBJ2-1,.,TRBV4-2,CASSQDLIGLAGRYEQFF
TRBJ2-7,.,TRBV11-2,CASSLIQGAYEQYF
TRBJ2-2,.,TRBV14,CASSPKKGITGELFF
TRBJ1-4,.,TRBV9,CASSVGPGSGEKLFF
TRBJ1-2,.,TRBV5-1,CASSLVTGGRYGYTF
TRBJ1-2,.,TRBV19,CASSIERGRGYTF
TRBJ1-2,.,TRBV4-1,CASSRPGNNNGYTF
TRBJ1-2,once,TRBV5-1,CASSLDSGDYGYTF
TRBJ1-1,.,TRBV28,CASSLIQGALQDTEAFF
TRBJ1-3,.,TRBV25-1,CASSEWRGSGNTIYF
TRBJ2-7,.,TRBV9,CASSVGGISYEQYF
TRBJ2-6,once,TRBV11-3,CASSLEGDSGANVLTF
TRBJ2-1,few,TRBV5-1,CASSLSFSGTAQNEQFF
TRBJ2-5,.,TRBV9,CASSVAPGTQETQYF
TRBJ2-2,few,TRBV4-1,CASSPVRSGTGELFF
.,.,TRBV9,CASSRQAQGYEQYF